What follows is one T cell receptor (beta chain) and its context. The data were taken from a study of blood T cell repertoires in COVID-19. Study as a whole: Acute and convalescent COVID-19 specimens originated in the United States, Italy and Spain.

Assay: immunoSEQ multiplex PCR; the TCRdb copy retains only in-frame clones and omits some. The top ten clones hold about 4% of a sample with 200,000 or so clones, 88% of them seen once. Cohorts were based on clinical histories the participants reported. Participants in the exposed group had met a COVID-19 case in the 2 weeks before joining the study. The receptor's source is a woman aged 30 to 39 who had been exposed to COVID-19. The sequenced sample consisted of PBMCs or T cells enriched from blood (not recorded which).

For the CDR3, the DNA is TGTGCCAGCAGTTTACAGCGCCTGAGCGGCTACACCTTC. As protein: CASSLQRLSGYTF. V gene TRBV12-3 or TRBV12-4 combines with J gene TRBJ1-2; no firm D call. The CDR3 spans 13 residues. Trimming took 2 bases from V and 8 from J, leaving 12 bases between them.